The 25 T cell receptor beta chains listed next were all sequenced from one sample in a study of human T cells and chemical hapten exposure. TCRdb recomputed calls from the RACE reads with MiXCR, one row per CDR3 protein. Of 50,000 to 65,000 distinct CDR3 sequences listed, roughly 9.5% are singletons. The time point: patch test 3, about 24 weeks after DPC sensitization. Documented treatment: therapeutic diphenylcyclopropenone sensitization with weekly scalp DPC. Material: whole blood, obtained in connection with sensitization to the hapten diphenylcyclopropenone (DPC). The receptors here all came from a woman between 35 and 50 years old with alopecia areata. Some clones in this sample may be carry-over from other donors' samples.

This clonotype was observed a handful of times. V is TRBV27 and J is TRBJ2-1, with 9 bases matching TRBD2. CDR1 MNHEY and CDR2 SMNVEV come from the germline V gene (reference sequence). The J segment lost 8 bases and the V segment lost 5 bases, leaving 16 bases of the junction unmatched. This CDR3 region has 17 residues. The DNA for the CDR3 is TGTGCCAGCAGTCGCTTGAGAGGGGCGGGGGGGCCCCATGAGCAGTTCTTC. This encodes CASSRLRGAGGPHEQFF.

J is TRBJ2-5 and V is TRBV24-1; D ambiguous. Germline V gene lookup returns CDR1 KGHDR and CDR2 SFDVKD. CDR3 length: 13 residues. Trimming removed 4 bases at V and 1 base at J, with 6 bases between. CDR3 nucleotides: TGTGCCACCAGTGACCCCTTCCAAGAGACCCAGTACTTC. This codes for CATSDPFQETQYF.

V is TRBV9 and J is TRBJ2-7, with TRBD1 as a possible D gene (6 bases). The germline V gene has CDR1 SGDLS and CDR2 YYNGEE. Deletions cut 3 bases from V and 6 bases from J, with 16 bases between. The CDR3 length is 14 residues. CDR3 amino acids: CASSAQGPRGEQYF. DNA for the CDR3: TGTGCCAGCAGCGCACAGGGCCCCCGTGGCGAGCAGTACTTC.

This clonotype was detected once. The chain carries TRBV10-2 and TRBJ2-2, with D maybe TRBD2 (7 bases). The CDR3 loop spans 13 amino acids. Trimming left V 4 bases short and J 7 bases short, with 10 bases between. Germline values: CDR1 WSHSY, CDR2 SAAADI. The CDR3 protein is CASSAGGYGELFF. CDR3 bases: TGCGCCAGCAGTGCGGGGGGCTACGGGGAGCTGTTTTTT.

This clonotype was seen many times. This chain uses TRBV5-1 with TRBJ2-3; D may match TRBD1 or TRBD2 (6 bases each). V was cut by 0 bases and J by 4 bases, with 12 bases left in between. CDR3 length: 15 residues. The germline CDR1 and CDR2 sequences are SGHRS and YFSETQ. In DNA form, the CDR3 reads TGCGCCAGCAGCTTGGCCAGTGGGGGGCCAGATACGCAGTATTTT. This translates into CASSLASGGPDTQYF.

In nucleotides, the CDR3 is TGTGCCAGCAGCTTAAATAGCCAGGCCTACGAGCAGTACTTC. Its protein is CASSLNSQAYEQYF. The gene calls are TRBV7-2 and TRBJ2-7; D unclear. Germline V gene data show CDR1 as SGHTA and CDR2 as FQGNSA. Trimming cost V 2 bases and J 2 bases, with 10 bases left between them. CDR3 length: 14 residues.

This clonotype was observed at least ten times. The chain employs TRBV7-7 and TRBJ2-7, with D perhaps TRBD1 (6 bases). This CDR3 has 14 amino acids. Germline CDR1 and CDR2: SSHAT and FNYEAQ (reference sequence). With 4 bases removed from V and 5 bases from J, the gap between germline ends came to 15 bases. The CDR3 here is CASSSGQPGHEQYF. DNA of the CDR3: TGTGCCAGCAGCTCTGGACAGCCAGGCCACGAGCAGTACTTC.

This chain connects TRBV4-2 to TRBJ2-2; possibly TRBD1 or TRBD2 for D (6 bases each). The length of the CDR3 is 16 residues. The ends were cut back, 1 base at V and 4 bases at J, with 13 bases in the middle. Germline CDR1 LGHNA, CDR2 YNFKEQ. The CDR3 sequence is CASSQARGQATGELFF. The CDR3, as DNA: TGTGCCAGCAGCCAAGCCCGGGGGCAGGCCACCGGGGAGCTGTTTTTT.

This clonotype turned up a few times. The gene calls are TRBV29-1 and TRBJ2-7, with TRBD2 matching 7 bases. V trimming: 5 bases; J trimming: 4 bases; junction bases outside the gene matches: 5. The CDR3 is made up of 12 amino acids. Germline values: CDR1 SQVTM, CDR2 ANQGSEA. The CDR3 is CSVLRGRYEQYF. In DNA, the CDR3 is TGCAGCGTTCTCCGCGGGAGATACGAGCAGTACTTC.

At least ten counts were recorded for this clonotype. The genes are TRBV18 and TRBJ1-1; the D is unclear. Trimming cost V 8 bases and J 1 base, with 11 bases left between them. The V gene's germline CDR1 is KGHSH and CDR2 LQKENI. This CDR3 has 13 residues. The CDR3 DNA reads as TGTGCCAGCGCAGACGATGAGAACACTGAAGCTTTCTTT. The encoded protein is CASADDENTEAFF.

This clonotype was seen at least ten times. The chain recombines TRBV7-2 with TRBJ2-6; 7 positions agree with TRBD1. V was pared by 6 bases and J by 2 bases, with 4 bases of the junction left unmatched. The CDR3 is 15 residues long. Germline V gene sequence: CDR1 SGHTA, CDR2 FQGNSA. CDR3 amino acids: CASRVTGAGANVLTF. Here the CDR3 DNA reads TGTGCCAGCAGGGTCACAGGGGCTGGGGCCAACGTCCTGACTTTC.

This clonotype was seen at least ten times. The V call is TRBV5-1, the J call TRBJ2-5; 9 bases fit TRBD2. The CDR3 loop spans 16 amino acids. V dropped 4 bases and J dropped 4; count of bases not matched to a gene: 11. The germline V gene encodes CDR1 SGHRS and CDR2 YFSETQ. The CDR3 spells CASSGAGGVAGETQYF. CDR3 sequence (DNA): TGCGCCAGCAGCGGAGCGGGGGGCGTCGCAGGAGAGACCCAGTACTTC.

CDR3 sequence reads: CASSQGYGNYGYTF. The CDR3, as DNA: TGTGCCAGCAGCCAGGGTTATGGGAACTATGGCTACACCTTC. The chain uses TRBV3-1 and TRBJ1-2; no definite D call. Between the trimmed V and J ends, which lost 3 bases and 2 bases, there was a span of 10 bases. The length of the CDR3 is 14 residues. Germline CDR1 is LGHDT and CDR2 is YNNKEL (reference sequence).

The chain combines TRBV20-1 with TRBJ2-2; the D is unclear. Germline values: CDR1 DFQATT, CDR2 SNEGSKA (reference sequence). The ends were cut back, 3 bases at V and 5 bases at J, with 7 bases in the middle. CDR3 length equals 12 residues. The CDR3 is CSARIVTGELFF. The CDR3 nucleotides are TGCAGTGCTAGGATAGTTACCGGGGAGCTGTTTTTT.

There are many counts of this clonotype. The rearrangement joins TRBV27 to TRBJ2-1; D not resolved. Trimming stripped 5 bases from V and 5 bases from J, with 7 bases between. Germline values: CDR1 MNHEY, CDR2 SMNVEV (reference sequence). CDR3 size: 12 residues. In DNA form, the CDR3 reads TGTGCCAGCAGTGAAAGGCACAATGAGCAGTTCTTC. The encoded protein is CASSERHNEQFF.

The chain couples TRBV3-1 to TRBJ2-7; 8 bases are shared with TRBD1. The trim removed 4 bases at V and 3 bases at J, leaving 5 bases unmatched. This CDR3 spans 14 amino acids. Germline V gives CDR1 LGHDT, CDR2 YNNKEL (reference sequence). The CDR3 here is CASSPRQGIYEQYF. DNA of the CDR3: TGTGCCAGCAGCCCCAGACAGGGGATCTACGAGCAGTACTTC.

Only a few counts were recorded for this clonotype. The gene calls are TRBV20-1 and TRBJ2-3; D unresolved. The germline gives CDR1 DFQATT, CDR2 SNEGSKA (reference sequence). The CDR3 runs 11 residues. Between the trimmed V and J ends, which lost 5 bases and 9 bases, there was a span of 12 bases. CDR3 in DNA: TGCAGTGCTCCTCCCGGCCCGACGCAGTATTTT. Translation: CSAPPGPTQYF.

At least ten counts were recorded for this clonotype. The gene calls are TRBV7-3 and TRBJ2-1; D may be TRBD1 (5 bases). Germline values: CDR1 SGHTA, CDR2 FQGTGA. The CDR3 is 15 residues long. The V end was cut by 5 bases, the J end by 5 bases, with 16 bases between. The DNA of the CDR3 is TGTGCCAGCAGCGTTCAGGGTCTAGGTCACAATGAGCAGTTCTTC. Protein: CASSVQGLGHNEQFF.

At least ten counts were recorded for this clonotype. This chain links TRBV12-3 or TRBV12-4 with TRBJ2-1; 8 bases match TRBD2. Unmatched junction bases numbered 8, after V lost 3 bases and J lost 7 bases. The CDR3 runs 15 residues. In nucleotides, the CDR3 is TGTGCCAGCAGTTTTAGAAGTGGACTAGCAAATGAGCAGTTCTTC. It is translated as CASSFRSGLANEQFF.

V gene TRBV7-2 combines with J gene TRBJ2-1; TRBD1 matches at 8 bases. There are 14 residues in the CDR3. The J segment lost 0 bases and the V segment lost 7 bases, leaving 2 bases of the junction unmatched. The germline V gene encodes CDR1 SGHTA and CDR2 FQGNSA. This chain's CDR3 is CASTDRGSYNEQFF. CDR3 coding DNA: TGTGCCAGCACCGACAGGGGCTCCTACAATGAGCAGTTCTTC.

This clonotype was seen a few times. The rearrangement uses TRBV20-1 and TRBJ2-7; 7 bases fit TRBD1. Per germline, CDR1 DFQATT and CDR2 SNEGSKA (reference sequence). The CDR3 is 13 residues long. V was clipped by 2 bases and J by 6 bases; unmatched bases: 7. The CDR3 sequence: CSARSDRDREQYF. DNA for the CDR3: TGCAGTGCTAGAAGTGACAGGGACCGCGAGCAGTACTTC.

This clonotype was seen ten or more times. Written as DNA, the CDR3 is TGTGCCAGCTCACCACCGAGTTTGGGGAACGAGCAGTACTTC. It specifies CASSPPSLGNEQYF. The V and J genes are TRBV18 and TRBJ2-7; D gene uncertain. The CDR3 covers 14 residues. Germline V CDR1 and CDR2: KGHSH, LQKENI. The V end was cut by 0 bases, the J end by 5 bases, with 11 bases between. Complete variable domain (other parts from reference TRBV18 and TRBJ2-7): NAGVMQNPRHLVRRRGQEARLRCSPMKGHSHVYWYRQLPEEGLKFMVYLQKENIIDESGMPKERFSAEFPKEGPSILRIQQVVRGDSAAYFCASSPPSLGNEQYFGPGTRLTVT.

The chain uses TRBV7-9 and TRBJ1-6, with 9 bases aligning to TRBD1. V dropped 3 bases and J dropped 6; count of bases not matched to a gene: 6. Germline lookup yields CDR1 SEHNR and CDR2 FQNEAQ (reference sequence). The CDR3 totals 16 residues. The CDR3 DNA reads TGTGCCAGCAGCTTCGGACAGGGGTTCGGTAATTCACCCCTCCACTTT. This translates into CASSFGQGFGNSPLHF. Full variable domain (outside the CDR3, taken from reference TRBV7-9 and TRBJ1-6): DTGVSQNPRHKITKRGQNVTFRCDPISEHNRLYWYRQTLGQGPEFLTYFQNEAQLEKSRLLSDRFSAERPKGSFSTLEIQRTEQGDSAMYLCASSFGQGFGNSPLHFGNGTRLTVT.

This clonotype was observed a few times. The chain is built from TRBV11-2 and TRBJ1-2; TRBD1 matches 10 bases. The germline CDR1 and CDR2 sequences are SGHAT and FQNNGV. With 4 bases clipped from V and 4 bases from J, the junction kept 9 bases outside the gene matches. The CDR3 is made up of 16 amino acids. CDR3 sequence reads: CASSSQGTGVSYGYTF. Written as DNA, the CDR3 is TGTGCCAGCAGCTCCCAGGGGACAGGGGTTTCCTATGGCTACACCTTC. Full variable domain (missing parts from reference TRBV11-2 and TRBJ1-2): EAGVAQSPRYKIIEKRQSVAFWCNPISGHATLYWYQQILGQGPKLLIQFQNNGVVDDSQLPKDRFSAERLKGVDSTLKIQPAKLEDSAVYLCASSSQGTGVSYGYTFGSGTRLTVV.

The V gene is TRBV18, the J gene TRBJ2-5, with 9 bases fitting TRBD2. V was clipped by 1 base and J by 2 bases; unmatched bases: 8. Germline CDR1 is KGHSH and CDR2 is LQKENI. The CDR3 length is 17 residues. Here the CDR3 reads CASSPRGSGSQQETQYF. CDR3 DNA sequence: TGTGCCAGCTCACCACGGGGTAGCGGGAGCCAGCAAGAGACCCAGTACTTC. The full variable domain, with the rest looked up from reference TRBV18 and TRBJ2-5, is NAGVMQNPRHLVRRRGQEARLRCSPMKGHSHVYWYRQLPEEGLKFMVYLQKENIIDESGMPKERFSAEFPKEGPSILRIQQVVRGDSAAYFCASSPRGSGSQQETQYFGPGTRLLVL.